This is a list of T cell receptor beta chains from one sample in a study of OX40 agonist ivuxolimab in advanced cancers. Only in-frame clones appear in the TCRdb table, and some are missing; sequencing was by immunoSEQ multiplex PCR. The data hold around 13,000 clones, with around 76% observed a single time. The material was CD4+ or CD8+ T cells sorted from blood, obtained in a trial of the OX40 agonist ivuxolimab. The receptors stem from an adult with an advanced solid tumor such as melanoma, head and neck, liver or kidney cancer. The CDR3 runs from the conserved cysteine through the conserved F or W. Each record gives: CDR3 protein, CDR3 DNA, J gene, D gene, V gene, clone size. The D gene is left open where the match is weak. The size of a clone is reported for some rows only, either as once, few or many, or as a class for expanded clones.

CDR3aa: CASGTTGTSGRDNEQFF
CDR3nt: TGCGCCAGCGGGACCACCGGGACTAGCGGGAGGGACAATGAGCAGTTCTTC
j_gene: TRBJ2-1
d_gene: TRBD2
v_gene: TRBV10-1
abundance: -

CDR3aa: CASSADSPSGANVLTF
CDR3nt: TGTGCCAGCAGTGCCGACAGCCCCTCTGGGGCCAACGTCCTGACTTTC
j_gene: TRBJ2-6
d_gene: -
v_gene: TRBV9
abundance: -

CDR3aa: CASSLEAGGGHEQFF
CDR3nt: TGTGCCAGCAGTTTAGAAGCGGGAGGGGGGCATGAGCAGTTCTTC
j_gene: TRBJ2-1
d_gene: TRBD2
v_gene: TRBV27
abundance: -

CDR3aa: CASRTVEETQYF
CDR3nt: TGTGCCAGCCGGACAGTAGAAGAGACCCAGTACTTC
j_gene: TRBJ2-5
d_gene: -
v_gene: TRBV6-5
abundance: medium-sized

CDR3aa: CASREGLATNQPQHF
CDR3nt: TGTGCCAGCCGAGAGGGCCTGGCAACTAATCAGCCCCAGCATTTT
j_gene: TRBJ1-5
d_gene: -
v_gene: TRBV27
abundance: -

CDR3aa: CASSVFQEPYEQYF
CDR3nt: TGTGCCAGCAGCGTATTTCAGGAACCCTACGAGCAGTACTTC
j_gene: TRBJ2-7
d_gene: -
v_gene: TRBV9
abundance: -

CDR3aa: CASSSRERGITEAFF
CDR3nt: TGTGCCAGCAGCTCACGAGAGAGGGGGATAACTGAAGCTTTCTTT
j_gene: TRBJ1-1
d_gene: -
v_gene: TRBV9
abundance: -

CDR3aa: CASSTWDSNTDTQYF
CDR3nt: TGTGCCAGCAGCACCTGGGACAGTAACACAGATACGCAGTATTTT
j_gene: TRBJ2-3
d_gene: TRBD1
v_gene: TRBV2
abundance: -

CDR3aa: CASSIFGGGYGYTF
CDR3nt: TGTGCCAGTAGTATCTTCGGGGGAGGCTATGGCTACACCTTC
j_gene: TRBJ1-2
d_gene: -
v_gene: TRBV19
abundance: few

CDR3aa: CASSLTTPGDNEQFF
CDR3nt: TGTGCCAGCAGCTTGACAACCCCGGGGGACAATGAGCAGTTCTTC
j_gene: TRBJ2-1
d_gene: -
v_gene: TRBV11-1
abundance: -

CDR3aa: CASSEVSDYEQYF
CDR3nt: TGTGCCAGCAGTGAAGTCAGTGACTACGAGCAGTACTTC
j_gene: TRBJ2-7
d_gene: -
v_gene: TRBV6-1
abundance: -

CDR3aa: CASSPGTSNTEAFF
CDR3nt: TGTGCCAGCAGTCCCGGGACATCTAACACTGAAGCTTTCTTT
j_gene: TRBJ1-1
d_gene: -
v_gene: TRBV7-9
abundance: few

CDR3aa: CASSLWGRLHGELFF
CDR3nt: TGTGCCAGCAGCTTGTGGGGGAGGTTACACGGGGAGCTGTTTTTT
j_gene: TRBJ2-2
d_gene: -
v_gene: TRBV5-6
abundance: -

CDR3aa: CASSGGTSGYEQYF
CDR3nt: TGTGCCAGCAGCGGTGGGACTAGCGGCTACGAGCAGTACTTC
j_gene: TRBJ2-7
d_gene: TRBD2
v_gene: TRBV9
abundance: -

CDR3aa: CASSGSNQPQHF
CDR3nt: TGTGCCAGCAGTGGTAGCAATCAGCCCCAGCATTTT
j_gene: TRBJ1-5
d_gene: -
v_gene: TRBV27
abundance: few

CDR3aa: CASWDFSYNEQFF
CDR3nt: TGTGCCAGCTGGGATTTCTCCTACAATGAGCAGTTCTTC
j_gene: TRBJ2-1
d_gene: -
v_gene: TRBV5-4
abundance: -

CDR3aa: CASRGQGIGTGELFF
CDR3nt: TGTGCCAGCCGGGGCCAGGGAATCGGCACCGGGGAGTTGTTTTTT
j_gene: TRBJ2-2
d_gene: -
v_gene: TRBV6-4
abundance: -

CDR3aa: CASSLEIVLAGRETQYF
CDR3nt: TGCGCCAGCAGCTTGGAAATCGTCCTAGCGGGAAGAGAGACCCAGTACTTC
j_gene: TRBJ2-5
d_gene: TRBD2
v_gene: TRBV5-1
abundance: -

CDR3aa: CSVEDNRDGYTF
CDR3nt: TGCAGCGTTGAAGACAACAGGGATGGCTACACCTTC
j_gene: TRBJ1-2
d_gene: -
v_gene: TRBV29-1
abundance: -

CDR3aa: CASSHRGPGILTYEQYF
CDR3nt: TGTGCCAGCAGCCACCGCGGTCCGGGAATTTTAACCTACGAGCAGTACTTC
j_gene: TRBJ2-7
d_gene: -
v_gene: TRBV14
abundance: -

CDR3aa: CASSPPFRDTQYF
CDR3nt: TGTGCCAGCAGCCCCCCTTTTAGAGATACGCAGTATTTT
j_gene: TRBJ2-3
d_gene: -
v_gene: TRBV9
abundance: -

CDR3aa: CASGWDSQASYEQYF
CDR3nt: TGTGCTAGTGGTTGGGACAGCCAAGCCTCCTACGAGCAGTACTTC
j_gene: TRBJ2-7
d_gene: TRBD1
v_gene: TRBV12-5
abundance: -

CDR3aa: CASSPGGGATDTQYF
CDR3nt: TGTGCCAGCAGCCCCGGGGGGGGAGCCACAGATACGCAGTATTTT
j_gene: TRBJ2-3
d_gene: TRBD2
v_gene: TRBV7-9
abundance: -

CDR3aa: CASSLGPDEQYF
CDR3nt: TGTGCCAGCAGCTTAGGCCCGGACGAGCAGTACTTC
j_gene: TRBJ2-7
d_gene: -
v_gene: TRBV13
abundance: -

CDR3aa: CASSPSYEQYF
CDR3nt: TGTGCCAGCAGCCCGAGCTACGAGCAGTACTTC
j_gene: TRBJ2-7
d_gene: -
v_gene: TRBV7-9
abundance: -

CDR3aa: CASSLWTSGTETQYF
CDR3nt: TGCGCCAGCAGCTTATGGACTAGCGGGACAGAGACCCAGTACTTC
j_gene: TRBJ2-5
d_gene: TRBD2
v_gene: TRBV5-1
abundance: -

CDR3aa: CASRGISSYEQYF
CDR3nt: TGTGCCAGCAGGGGGATTAGCTCCTACGAGCAGTACTTC
j_gene: TRBJ2-7
d_gene: -
v_gene: TRBV2
abundance: -

CDR3aa: CASSLGGAGTEAFF
CDR3nt: TGTGCCAGCAGCCTCGGCGGAGCAGGTACTGAAGCTTTCTTT
j_gene: TRBJ1-1
d_gene: -
v_gene: TRBV7-2
abundance: -

CDR3aa: CASSWDLYNEQFF
CDR3nt: TGTGCCAGCAGTTGGGACTTATACAATGAGCAGTTCTTC
j_gene: TRBJ2-1
d_gene: -
v_gene: TRBV6-5
abundance: once

CDR3aa: CASSEGTSGSYEQYF
CDR3nt: TGTGCCAGCAGTGAAGGGACTAGCGGCTCCTACGAGCAGTACTTC
j_gene: TRBJ2-7
d_gene: TRBD2
v_gene: TRBV6-1
abundance: once

CDR3aa: CASRTRGRDQPQHF
CDR3nt: TGTGCCAGCAGGACCAGGGGGCGAGATCAGCCCCAGCATTTT
j_gene: TRBJ1-5
d_gene: TRBD1
v_gene: TRBV6-5
abundance: -

CDR3aa: CASSPGLAGGSTDTQYF
CDR3nt: TGTGCCAGTAGTCCGGGACTAGCGGGAGGCAGCACAGATACGCAGTATTTT
j_gene: TRBJ2-3
d_gene: TRBD2
v_gene: TRBV19
abundance: -

CDR3aa: CASSPPDRIYEQYF
CDR3nt: TGTGCCAGCAGCCCACCGGACAGGATCTACGAGCAGTACTTC
j_gene: TRBJ2-7
d_gene: TRBD1
v_gene: TRBV9
abundance: -

CDR3aa: CASDSGANYGYTF
CDR3nt: TGTGCCAGCGACAGCGGGGCAAACTATGGCTACACCTTC
j_gene: TRBJ1-2
d_gene: -
v_gene: TRBV19
abundance: few

CDR3aa: CASSTQGYSSYEQYF
CDR3nt: TGTGCCAGCAGCACACAGGGGTATAGCTCCTACGAGCAGTACTTC
j_gene: TRBJ2-7
d_gene: TRBD1
v_gene: TRBV7-8
abundance: once

CDR3aa: CASSVDRVEQYF
CDR3nt: TGTGCCAGCAGTGTGGACAGGGTCGAGCAGTACTTC
j_gene: TRBJ2-7
d_gene: TRBD1
v_gene: TRBV6-5
abundance: medium-sized

CDR3aa: CASSVQGGKDGYTF
CDR3nt: TGTGCCAGCAGTGTACAAGGGGGTAAAGATGGCTACACCTTC
j_gene: TRBJ1-2
d_gene: -
v_gene: TRBV6-6
abundance: -

CDR3aa: CASSAPLGGYNEQFF
CDR3nt: TGTGCCAGCAGCGCACCCCTTGGCGGTTACAATGAGCAGTTCTTC
j_gene: TRBJ2-1
d_gene: -
v_gene: TRBV5-6
abundance: -

CDR3aa: CASSPGPNYEQYF
CDR3nt: TGTGCCAGCAGCCCCGGACCGAACTACGAGCAGTACTTC
j_gene: TRBJ2-7
d_gene: -
v_gene: TRBV11-2
abundance: -

CDR3aa: CASSLGRGVVNEQYF
CDR3nt: TGTGCCAGCAGTCTCGGTAGGGGAGTGGTCAACGAGCAGTACTTC
j_gene: TRBJ2-7
d_gene: -
v_gene: TRBV27
abundance: -

CDR3aa: CASSLQRGNEQFF
CDR3nt: TGTGCCAGCAGTTTACAGCGGGGAAATGAGCAGTTCTTC
j_gene: TRBJ2-1
d_gene: TRBD2
v_gene: TRBV27
abundance: few

CDR3aa: CASSVGLAGYEQYF
CDR3nt: TGTGCCAGCAGCGTAGGACTAGCGGGCTACGAGCAGTACTTC
j_gene: TRBJ2-7
d_gene: TRBD2
v_gene: TRBV7-8
abundance: once

CDR3aa: CASSISKNTEAFF
CDR3nt: TGTGCCAGTAGTATATCTAAGAACACTGAAGCTTTCTTT
j_gene: TRBJ1-1
d_gene: -
v_gene: TRBV19
abundance: -

CDR3aa: CSVEGQAPYEQYF
CDR3nt: TGCAGCGTTGAGGGACAGGCCCCCTACGAGCAGTACTTC
j_gene: TRBJ2-7
d_gene: TRBD1
v_gene: TRBV29-1
abundance: many

CDR3aa: CATSPTGGTYNEQFF
CDR3nt: TGTGCCACCAGTCCTACAGGGGGGACCTACAATGAGCAGTTCTTC
j_gene: TRBJ2-1
d_gene: TRBD1
v_gene: TRBV15
abundance: -

CDR3aa: CAWSDTPSGRDTEAFF
CDR3nt: TGTGCCTGGAGCGATACCCCCAGCGGAAGGGACACTGAAGCTTTCTTT
j_gene: TRBJ1-1
d_gene: -
v_gene: TRBV30
abundance: -

CDR3aa: CASSLGGLAGELFF
CDR3nt: TGTGCCAGCAGCTTAGGGGGTCTCGCGGGGGAGCTGTTTTTT
j_gene: TRBJ2-2
d_gene: -
v_gene: TRBV11-2
abundance: -

CDR3aa: CASVYRGLTYEQYF
CDR3nt: TGTGCCAGCGTTTACAGGGGTTTAACCTACGAGCAGTACTTC
j_gene: TRBJ2-7
d_gene: TRBD1
v_gene: TRBV6-1
abundance: -

CDR3aa: CASSPLSGREETQYF
CDR3nt: TGTGCCAGCTCACCACTAAGCGGTAGAGAAGAGACCCAGTACTTC
j_gene: TRBJ2-5
d_gene: -
v_gene: TRBV18
abundance: -

CDR3aa: CASVRSGQGRTEAFF
CDR3nt: TGTGCCAGCGTAAGGAGCGGACAGGGGCGGACTGAAGCTTTCTTT
j_gene: TRBJ1-1
d_gene: -
v_gene: TRBV21-1
abundance: once

CDR3aa: CASSSRGTYEQYF
CDR3nt: TGTGCCAGCAGCTCTCGGGGCACCTACGAGCAGTACTTC
j_gene: TRBJ2-7
d_gene: -
v_gene: TRBV7-6
abundance: -

CDR3aa: CASSLLAGVVHEQYF
CDR3nt: TGTGCCAGCAGCTTACTAGCGGGAGTTGTCCACGAGCAGTACTTC
j_gene: TRBJ2-7
d_gene: TRBD2
v_gene: TRBV11-2
abundance: -

CDR3aa: CASRGDPPSWEQYF
CDR3nt: TGTGCCAGCAGGGGGGATCCTCCTAGTTGGGAGCAGTACTTC
j_gene: TRBJ2-7
d_gene: -
v_gene: TRBV6-6
abundance: -

CDR3aa: CASSLGQIYNEQFF
CDR3nt: TGTGCCAGCAGCTTAGGTCAGATATACAATGAGCAGTTCTTC
j_gene: TRBJ2-1
d_gene: -
v_gene: TRBV7-6
abundance: -

CDR3aa: CASSLGGGRTEAFF
CDR3nt: TGCGCCAGCAGCTTGGGAGGGGGTCGAACTGAAGCTTTCTTT
j_gene: TRBJ1-1
d_gene: -
v_gene: TRBV5-1
abundance: -

CDR3aa: CASSVVGGLGELFF
CDR3nt: TGTGCCAGCAGCGTAGTCGGGGGATTGGGGGAGCTGTTTTTT
j_gene: TRBJ2-2
d_gene: -
v_gene: TRBV9
abundance: -

CDR3aa: CASRETSGSYEQYF
CDR3nt: TGTGCCAGCAGAGAGACTAGCGGCTCCTACGAGCAGTACTTC
j_gene: TRBJ2-7
d_gene: TRBD2
v_gene: TRBV11-2
abundance: -

CDR3aa: CASTQWLEQYF
CDR3nt: TGTGCCAGTACCCAGTGGTTGGAGCAGTACTTC
j_gene: TRBJ2-7
d_gene: -
v_gene: TRBV19
abundance: -

CDR3aa: CASSGTGNGNQPQHF
CDR3nt: TGTGCCAGCAGCGGAACAGGGAACGGCAATCAGCCCCAGCATTTT
j_gene: TRBJ1-5
d_gene: -
v_gene: TRBV5-5
abundance: -

CDR3aa: CASSFWTTGGTDTQYF
CDR3nt: TGTGCCAGCAGCTTTTGGACCACCGGAGGCACAGATACGCAGTATTTT
j_gene: TRBJ2-3
d_gene: -
v_gene: TRBV7-8
abundance: few